Presented here are 10 T cell receptor beta chains from one specimen sequenced in a study of blood T cell repertoires in COVID-19. Generated by immunoSEQ multiplex PCR, the TCRdb table keeps only in-frame clones and is missing some. The sample comprises about 170,000 clones, about 93% of which are singletons, and 4.6% rests with the top ten. The sample consisted of peripheral blood. The origin of the receptors is a woman in her forties or fifties with acute or convalescent COVID-19.

The chain is built from TRBV7-2 and TRBJ2-1, with D unclear. The germline CDR1 and CDR2 sequences are SGHTA and FQGNSA. Trimming removed 5 bases from V and 7 bases from J, with 15 bases in between. CDR3 length: 14 amino acids. In DNA, the CDR3 is TGTGCCAGCAGCCTAAGAGGCCTAAAGAATGAGCAGTTCTTC. Amino acids: CASSLRGLKNEQFF.

The chain is built from TRBV14 and TRBJ2-7, with 12 bases matching TRBD2. V lost 3 bases, J lost 7 bases, and 13 bases stayed unmatched. Germline lookup yields CDR1 SGHDN and CDR2 FVKESK. CDR3 size: 17 residues. CDR3 residues: CASSQFTPRLAGVEQYF. The DNA of the CDR3 is TGTGCCAGCAGCCAGTTCACCCCTAGACTAGCGGGAGTGGAGCAGTACTTC.

V usage is TRBV28 and J usage is TRBJ2-1; D ambiguous. The CDR3 runs to 13 residues. Germline assignment: CDR1 MDHEN and CDR2 SYDVKM. Trimming removed 10 bases from V and 5 bases from J, with 15 bases in between. CDR3 bases: TGTGCCACCACGTTTCAGATGAACAATGAGCAGTTCTTC. This translates into CATTFQMNNEQFF.

This chain joins TRBV19 and TRBJ2-2, with 7 bases matching TRBD1. Trimming took 8 bases from V and 5 from J; bases not matched to a gene: 5. This CDR3 comprises 13 residues. In germline, CDR1 is LNHDA, CDR2 SQIVND (reference sequence). The CDR3 DNA follows: TGTGCCAGTCAGACAGGGTTTACCGGGGAGCTGTTTTTT. Translation gives CASQTGFTGELFF.

V gene TRBV13 combines with J gene TRBJ1-2, with TRBD1 matching 9 bases. The V gene's germline CDR1 is PRHDT and CDR2 FYEKMQ (reference sequence). Trimming took 5 bases from V and 2 from J; bases not matched to a gene: 9. This CDR3 has 16 residues. In DNA form, the CDR3 reads TGTGCCAGCAGCATCTTACAGGGGGCGACCAACTATGGCTACACCTTC. Its translation is CASSILQGATNYGYTF.

The rearrangement joins TRBV10-3 to TRBJ1-2; 8 bases are shared with TRBD1. Germline V lookup: CDR1 ENHRY, CDR2 SYGVKD. The CDR3 is 14 amino acids. V shed 10 bases, J shed 3 bases, and the junction held 10 bases outside the gene matches. The CDR3 DNA follows: TGTGCCACATCCGGGACGGGACAGGACTATGGCTACACCTTC. As protein: CATSGTGQDYGYTF.

The chain carries TRBV3-1 (or the pseudogene TRBV3-2) and TRBJ2-2; 7 bases fit TRBD2. CDR1 and CDR2 from the germline V gene are LGHDT and YNNKEL (reference sequence). Trimming cost V 4 bases and J 7 bases; bases outside gene matches: 6. The CDR3 is 14 residues long. DNA for the CDR3: TGTGCCAGCAGCCGCGGGAGAACGGTCGGGGAGCTGTTTTTT. Its translation: CASSRGRTVGELFF.

This sequence joins TRBV19 and TRBJ2-7, with 11 bases lining up with TRBD1. Trimming at V came to 5 bases and at J to 3 bases, leaving 9 bases not matched to a gene. There are 16 residues in the CDR3. Germline V gives CDR1 LNHDA, CDR2 SQIVND (reference sequence). As DNA, the CDR3 is TGTGCCAGTAGTCCCCGGGACAGGGGGAGGGACTACGAGCAGTACTTC. Amino acids: CASSPRDRGRDYEQYF.

The CDR3 DNA reads as TGCGCCAGCAGCCTCGGGACTAGCCCCCAAGAGACCCAGTACTTC. This codes for CASSLGTSPQETQYF. This chain uses TRBV5-1 with TRBJ2-5; 9 bases line up with TRBD2. With V trimmed by 4 bases and J by 1 base, 5 bases remained unmatched. This CDR3 region has 15 residues. The germline V gene has CDR1 SGHRS and CDR2 YFSETQ.

V usage is TRBV4-2 and J usage is TRBJ1-1; no definite D call. Per germline, CDR1 LGHNA and CDR2 YNFKEQ. The CDR3 runs 15 residues. Trimming stripped 4 bases from V and 5 bases from J, with 17 bases between. The CDR3 loop is CASSPRLGGGTEAFF. The CDR3 DNA sequence: TGTGCCAGCAGCCCCCGGCTGGGTGGAGGGACTGAAGCTTTCTTT.